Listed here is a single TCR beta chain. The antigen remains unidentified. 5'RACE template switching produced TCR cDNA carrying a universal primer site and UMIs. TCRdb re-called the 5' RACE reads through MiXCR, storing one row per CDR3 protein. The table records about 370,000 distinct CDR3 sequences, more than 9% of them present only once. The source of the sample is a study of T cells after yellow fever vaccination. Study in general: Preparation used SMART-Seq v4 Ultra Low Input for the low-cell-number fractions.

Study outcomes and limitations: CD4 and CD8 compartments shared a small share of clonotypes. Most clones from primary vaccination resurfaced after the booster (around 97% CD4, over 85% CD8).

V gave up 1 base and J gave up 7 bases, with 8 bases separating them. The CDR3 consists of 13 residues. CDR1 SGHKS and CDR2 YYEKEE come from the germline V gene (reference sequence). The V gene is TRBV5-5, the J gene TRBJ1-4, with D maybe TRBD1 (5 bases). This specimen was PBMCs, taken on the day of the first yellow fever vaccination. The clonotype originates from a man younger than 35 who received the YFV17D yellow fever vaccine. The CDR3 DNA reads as TGTGCCAGCAGCTTGTGGGACTCTGAAAAACTGTTTTTT. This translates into CASSLWDSEKLFF.